The sequence of this T cell receptor beta chain was determined in a study of blood T cell repertoires in COVID-19. Study as a whole: Acute and convalescent COVID-19 samples came from the United States, Italy and Spain. PBMCs, B-cell-depleted T cells, or T cells provided the cDNA or gDNA that made up the material.

Using immunoSEQ multiplex PCR, the repertoire was profiled, and TCRdb retains in-frame clones only, with some absent. The sample carries around 160,000 clones, about 86% recorded once. This CDR3 is 13 amino acids long. V was shortened by 2 bases and J by 5 bases, with 10 bases between the two germline ends. This chain links TRBV12-3 or TRBV12-4 with TRBJ2-7; D might be TRBD1 (6 bases). The receptor's source is a man aged 18 to 29 with acute or convalescent COVID-19. Specimen: peripheral blood. CDR3: CASSLRAGDEQYF. Written as DNA, the CDR3 is TGTGCCAGCAGTTTACGGGCAGGGGACGAGCAGTACTTC.